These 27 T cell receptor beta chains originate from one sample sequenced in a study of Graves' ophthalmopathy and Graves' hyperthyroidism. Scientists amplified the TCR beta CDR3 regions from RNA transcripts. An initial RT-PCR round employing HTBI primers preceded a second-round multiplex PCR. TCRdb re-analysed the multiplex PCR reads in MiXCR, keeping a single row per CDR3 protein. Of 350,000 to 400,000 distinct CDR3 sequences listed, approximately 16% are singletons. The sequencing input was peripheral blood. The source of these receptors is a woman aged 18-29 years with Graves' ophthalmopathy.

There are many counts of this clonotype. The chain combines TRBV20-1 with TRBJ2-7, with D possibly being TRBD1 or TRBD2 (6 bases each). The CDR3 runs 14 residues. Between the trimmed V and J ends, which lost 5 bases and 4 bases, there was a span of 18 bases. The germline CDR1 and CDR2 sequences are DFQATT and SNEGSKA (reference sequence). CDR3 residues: CSAPIGGWRYEQYF. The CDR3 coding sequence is TGCAGTGCTCCCATCGGGGGCTGGAGGTACGAGCAGTACTTC.

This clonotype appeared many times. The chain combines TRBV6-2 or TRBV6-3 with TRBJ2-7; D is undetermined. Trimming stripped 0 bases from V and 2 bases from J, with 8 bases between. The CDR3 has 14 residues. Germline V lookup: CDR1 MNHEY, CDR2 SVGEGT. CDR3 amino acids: CASSYSGSTYEQYF. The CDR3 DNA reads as TGTGCCAGCAGTTACTCGGGCAGTACCTACGAGCAGTACTTC.

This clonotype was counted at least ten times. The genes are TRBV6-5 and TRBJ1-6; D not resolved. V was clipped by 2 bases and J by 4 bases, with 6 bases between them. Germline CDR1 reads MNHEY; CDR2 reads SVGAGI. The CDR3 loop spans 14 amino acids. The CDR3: CASSYREYNSPLHF. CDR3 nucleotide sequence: TGTGCCAGCAGTTACAGGGAATATAATTCACCCCTCCACTTT.

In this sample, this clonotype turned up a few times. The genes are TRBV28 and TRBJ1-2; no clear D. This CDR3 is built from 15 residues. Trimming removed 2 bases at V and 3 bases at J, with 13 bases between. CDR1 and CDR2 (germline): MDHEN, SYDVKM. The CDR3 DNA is TGTGCCAGCAGTTTAAGCTCAGGCTCATACTATGGCTACACCTTC. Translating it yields CASSLSSGSYYGYTF.

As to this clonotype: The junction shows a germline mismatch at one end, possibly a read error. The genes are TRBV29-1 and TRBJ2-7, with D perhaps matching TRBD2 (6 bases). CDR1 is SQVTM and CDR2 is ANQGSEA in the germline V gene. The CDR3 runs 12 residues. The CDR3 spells CSVELDTGLLSF. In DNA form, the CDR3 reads TGCAGCGTGGAACTCGACACGGGACTTTTAAGCTTC.

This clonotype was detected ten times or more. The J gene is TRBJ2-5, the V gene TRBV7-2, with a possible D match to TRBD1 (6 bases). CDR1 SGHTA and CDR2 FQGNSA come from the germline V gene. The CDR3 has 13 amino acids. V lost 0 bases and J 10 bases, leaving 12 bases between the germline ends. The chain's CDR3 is CASSLAWGPDQYF. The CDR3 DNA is TGTGCCAGCAGCTTAGCGTGGGGGCCCGACCAGTACTTC.

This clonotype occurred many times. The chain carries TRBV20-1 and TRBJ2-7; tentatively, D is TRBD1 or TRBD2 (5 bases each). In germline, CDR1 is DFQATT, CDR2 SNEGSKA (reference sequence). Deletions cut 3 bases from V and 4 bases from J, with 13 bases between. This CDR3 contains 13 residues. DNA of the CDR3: TGCAGTGCTAGGGGGGATCCGGGGTACGAGCAGTACTTC. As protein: CSARGDPGYEQYF.

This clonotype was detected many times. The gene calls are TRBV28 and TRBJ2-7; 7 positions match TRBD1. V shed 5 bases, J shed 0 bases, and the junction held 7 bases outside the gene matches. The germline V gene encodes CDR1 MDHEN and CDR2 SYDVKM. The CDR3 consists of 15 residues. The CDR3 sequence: CASSKDRPSSYEQYF. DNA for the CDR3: TGTGCCAGCAGTAAGGACAGGCCGAGCTCCTACGAGCAGTACTTC.

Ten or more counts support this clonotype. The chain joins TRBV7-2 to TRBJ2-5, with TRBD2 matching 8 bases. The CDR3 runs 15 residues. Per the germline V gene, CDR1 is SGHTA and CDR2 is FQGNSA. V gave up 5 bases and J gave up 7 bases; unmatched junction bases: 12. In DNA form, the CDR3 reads TGTGCCAGCAGCCCGCCGGGGACTAGTAGGGTGACCCAGTACTTC. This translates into CASSPPGTSRVTQYF. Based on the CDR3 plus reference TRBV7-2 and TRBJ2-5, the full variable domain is GAGVSQSPSNKVTEKGKDVELRCDPISGHTALYWYRQSLGQGLEFLIYFQGNSAPDKSGLPSDRFSAERTGGSVSTLTIQRTQQEDSAVYLCASSPPGTSRVTQYFGPGTRLLVL.

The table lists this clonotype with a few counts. CDR3: CASSEEGSWYGYTF. For the CDR3, the DNA is TGTGCCAGCAGTGAAGAGGGTTCATGGTATGGCTACACCTTC. V gene TRBV6-1 combines with J gene TRBJ1-2, with no clear D. Trimming removed 1 base from V and 5 bases from J, with 11 bases in between. This CDR3 comprises 14 residues. CDR1 MNHNS and CDR2 SASEGT come from the germline V gene.

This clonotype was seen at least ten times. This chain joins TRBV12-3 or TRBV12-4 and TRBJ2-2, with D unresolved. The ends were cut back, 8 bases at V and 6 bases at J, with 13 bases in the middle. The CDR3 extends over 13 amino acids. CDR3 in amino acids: CASLFRAAGELFF. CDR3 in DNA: TGTGCCAGCCTGTTTAGGGCCGCCGGGGAGCTGTTTTTT.

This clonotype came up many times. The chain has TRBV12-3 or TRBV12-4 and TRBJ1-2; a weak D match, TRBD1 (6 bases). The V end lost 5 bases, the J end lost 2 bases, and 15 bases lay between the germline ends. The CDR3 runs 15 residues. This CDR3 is CASSPTDRTNYGYTF. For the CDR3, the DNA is TGTGCCAGCAGTCCCACCGACAGGACGAACTATGGCTACACCTTC.

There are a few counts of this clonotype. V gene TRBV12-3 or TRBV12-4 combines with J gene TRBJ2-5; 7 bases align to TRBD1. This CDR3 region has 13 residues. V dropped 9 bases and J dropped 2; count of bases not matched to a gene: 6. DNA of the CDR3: TGTGCCAGTGTACAGGGGCAACAAGAGACCCAGTACTTC. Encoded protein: CASVQGQQETQYF.

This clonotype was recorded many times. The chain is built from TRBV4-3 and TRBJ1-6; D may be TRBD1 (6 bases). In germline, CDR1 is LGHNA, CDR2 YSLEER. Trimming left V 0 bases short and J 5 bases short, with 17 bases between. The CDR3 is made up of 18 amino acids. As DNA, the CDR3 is TGCGCCAGCAGCCAAGATACCAGTGTGGGGGCCAATAATTCACCCCTCCACTTT. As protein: CASSQDTSVGANNSPLHF.

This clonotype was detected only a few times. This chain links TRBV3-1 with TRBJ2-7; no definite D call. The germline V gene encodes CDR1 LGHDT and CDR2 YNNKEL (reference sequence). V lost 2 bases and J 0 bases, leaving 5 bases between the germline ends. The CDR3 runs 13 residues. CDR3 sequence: CASSQRTSYEQYF. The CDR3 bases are TGTGCCAGCAGCCAACGGACCTCCTACGAGCAGTACTTC.

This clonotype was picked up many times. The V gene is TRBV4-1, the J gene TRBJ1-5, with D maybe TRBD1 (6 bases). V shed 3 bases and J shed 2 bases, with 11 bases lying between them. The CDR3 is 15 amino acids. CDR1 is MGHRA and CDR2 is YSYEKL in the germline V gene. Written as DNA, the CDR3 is TGCGCCAGCAGCCAGGCGGGACAACGCAATCAGCCCCAGCATTTT. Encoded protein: CASSQAGQRNQPQHF.

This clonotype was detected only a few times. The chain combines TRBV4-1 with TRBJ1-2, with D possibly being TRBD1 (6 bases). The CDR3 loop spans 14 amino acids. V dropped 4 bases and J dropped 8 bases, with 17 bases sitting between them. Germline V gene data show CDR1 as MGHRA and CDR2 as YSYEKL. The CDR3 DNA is TGCGCCAGCAGCCCGGAGGGGGGAAATTGGGGCTACACCTTC. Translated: CASSPEGGNWGYTF.

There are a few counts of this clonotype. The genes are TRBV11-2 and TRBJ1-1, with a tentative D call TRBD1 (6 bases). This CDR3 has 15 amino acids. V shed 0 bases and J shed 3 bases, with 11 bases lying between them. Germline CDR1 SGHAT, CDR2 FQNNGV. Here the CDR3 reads CASSLDRGGHTEAFF. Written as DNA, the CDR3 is TGTGCCAGCAGCTTAGATCGGGGGGGGCACACTGAAGCTTTCTTT.

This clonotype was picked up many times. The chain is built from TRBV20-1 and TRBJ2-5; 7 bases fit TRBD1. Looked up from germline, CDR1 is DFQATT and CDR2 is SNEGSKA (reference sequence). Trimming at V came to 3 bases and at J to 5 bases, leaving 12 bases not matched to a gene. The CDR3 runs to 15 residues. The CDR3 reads CSASRATGFPETQYF. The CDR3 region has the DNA TGCAGTGCTAGTCGCGCGACAGGGTTCCCGGAGACCCAGTACTTC.

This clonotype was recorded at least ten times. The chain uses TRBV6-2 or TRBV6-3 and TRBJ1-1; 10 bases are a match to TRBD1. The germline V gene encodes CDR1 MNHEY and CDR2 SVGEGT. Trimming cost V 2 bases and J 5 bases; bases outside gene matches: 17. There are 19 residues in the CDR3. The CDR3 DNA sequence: TGTGCCAGCAGTTACGGGACAGGGGCACCTAGACCCCATGAGACTGAAGCTTTCTTT. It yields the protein CASSYGTGAPRPHETEAFF.

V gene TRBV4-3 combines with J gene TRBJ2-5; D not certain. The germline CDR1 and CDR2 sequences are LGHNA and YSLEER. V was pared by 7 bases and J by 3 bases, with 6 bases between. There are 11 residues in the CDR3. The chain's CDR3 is CASNTKETQYF. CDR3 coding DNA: TGCGCCAGCAATACAAAAGAGACCCAGTACTTC.

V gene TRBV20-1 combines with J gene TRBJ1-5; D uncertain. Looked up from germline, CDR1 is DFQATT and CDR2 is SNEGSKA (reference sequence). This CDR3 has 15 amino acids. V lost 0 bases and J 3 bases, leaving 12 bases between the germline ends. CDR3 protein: CSARDPWEDNQPQHF. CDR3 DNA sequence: TGCAGTGCTAGAGATCCGTGGGAGGACAATCAGCCCCAGCATTTT.

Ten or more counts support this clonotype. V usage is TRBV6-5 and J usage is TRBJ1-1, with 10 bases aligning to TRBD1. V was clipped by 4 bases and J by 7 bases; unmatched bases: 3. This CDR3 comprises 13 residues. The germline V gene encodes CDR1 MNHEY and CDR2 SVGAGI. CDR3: CASSLDRGVEAFF. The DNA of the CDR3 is TGTGCCAGCAGTTTGGACAGGGGGGTTGAAGCTTTCTTT.

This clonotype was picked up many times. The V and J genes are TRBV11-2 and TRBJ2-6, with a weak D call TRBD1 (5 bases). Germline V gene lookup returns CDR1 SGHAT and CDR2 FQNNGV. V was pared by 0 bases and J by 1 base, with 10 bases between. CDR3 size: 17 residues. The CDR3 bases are TGTGCCAGCAGCTTAGAGGGGCCAGGGTCTGGGGCCAACGTCCTGACTTTC. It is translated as CASSLEGPGSGANVLTF.

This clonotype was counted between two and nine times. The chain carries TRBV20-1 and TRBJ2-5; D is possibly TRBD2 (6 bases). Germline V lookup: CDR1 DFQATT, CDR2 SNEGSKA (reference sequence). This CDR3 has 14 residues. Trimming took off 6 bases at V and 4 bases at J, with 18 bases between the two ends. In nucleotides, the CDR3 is TGCAGTGCGCGGGGCCCCCCTGGGGGAGAGACCCAGTACTTC. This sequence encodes CSARGPPGGETQYF.

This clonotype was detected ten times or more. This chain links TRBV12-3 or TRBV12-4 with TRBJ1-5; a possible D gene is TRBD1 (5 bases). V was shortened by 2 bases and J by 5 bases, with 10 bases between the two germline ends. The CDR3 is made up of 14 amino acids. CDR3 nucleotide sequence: TGTGCCAGCAGTTTAACGGGGACGGATCAGCCCCAGCATTTT. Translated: CASSLTGTDQPQHF.

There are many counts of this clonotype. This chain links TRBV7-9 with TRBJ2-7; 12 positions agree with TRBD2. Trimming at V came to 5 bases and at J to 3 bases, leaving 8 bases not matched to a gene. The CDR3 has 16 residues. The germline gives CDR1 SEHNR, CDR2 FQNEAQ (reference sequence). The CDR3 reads CASSTDGLAGHYEQYF. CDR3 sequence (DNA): TGTGCCAGCAGCACGGATGGACTAGCGGGGCACTACGAGCAGTACTTC.